Only a few counts were recorded for the clone carrying this TCR beta chain. Its target is not known. This CDR3 has 15 amino acids. V gave up 5 bases and J gave up 3 bases; unmatched junction bases: 10. Germline V gene sequence: CDR1 MDHEN, CDR2 SYDVKM. Isolated RNA was reverse transcribed in full, so expressed TCRB transcripts were sequenced. TCRdb's table, derived via immunoSEQ multiplex PCR, lists solely in-frame clones and lacks some. The sample carries some 150,000 clones, about 9.4% recorded once. The data were taken from a study of beta chain features in type 1 diabetes. Whole-study results and caveats: cDNA-based sequencing might over-represent cells highly expressing TCR. A pattern of fewer insertions and more deletions at VDJ junctions was seen in type 1 diabetes patients.

Sequencing was carried out using naive CD4+ T cells from blood. The rearrangement uses TRBV28 and TRBJ2-7, with TRBD1 matching 7 bases. The TCR sequence derives from a young man in good health. The CDR3 DNA is TGTGCCAGCAGTCCATCCGGGACAGACAACTACGAGCAGTACTTC. It translates to CASSPSGTDNYEQYF.